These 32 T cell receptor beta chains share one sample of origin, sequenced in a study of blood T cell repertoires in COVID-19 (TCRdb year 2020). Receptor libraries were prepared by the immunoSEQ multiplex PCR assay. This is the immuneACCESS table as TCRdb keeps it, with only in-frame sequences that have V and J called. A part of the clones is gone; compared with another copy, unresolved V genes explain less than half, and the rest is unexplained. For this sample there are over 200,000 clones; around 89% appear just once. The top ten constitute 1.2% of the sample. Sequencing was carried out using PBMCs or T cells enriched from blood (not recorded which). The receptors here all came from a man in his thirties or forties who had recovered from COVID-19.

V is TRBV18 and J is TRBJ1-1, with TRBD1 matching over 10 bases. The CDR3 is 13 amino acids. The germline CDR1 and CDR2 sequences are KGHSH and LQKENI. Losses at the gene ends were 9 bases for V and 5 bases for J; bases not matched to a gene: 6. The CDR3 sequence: CASRGQGGTEAFF. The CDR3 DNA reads TGTGCCAGTCGCGGACAGGGGGGGACTGAAGCTTTCTTT.

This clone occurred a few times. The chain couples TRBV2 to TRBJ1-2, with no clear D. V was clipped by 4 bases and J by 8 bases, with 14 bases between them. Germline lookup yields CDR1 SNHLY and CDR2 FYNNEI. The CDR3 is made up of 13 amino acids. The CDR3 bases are TGTGCCAGCAGTGTAGAGAGACTAGGGGGCTACACCTTC. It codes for CASSVERLGGYTF.

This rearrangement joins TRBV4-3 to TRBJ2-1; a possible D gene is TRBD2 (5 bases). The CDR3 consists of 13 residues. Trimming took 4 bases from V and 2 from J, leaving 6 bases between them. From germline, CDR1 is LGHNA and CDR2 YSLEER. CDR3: CASSLGAYNEQFF. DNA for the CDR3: TGCGCCAGCAGCCTCGGGGCCTACAATGAGCAGTTCTTC.

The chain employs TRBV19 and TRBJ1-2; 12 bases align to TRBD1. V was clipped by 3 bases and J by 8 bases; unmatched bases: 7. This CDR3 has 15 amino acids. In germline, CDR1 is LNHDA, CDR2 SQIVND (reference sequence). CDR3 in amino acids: CASSILGQGARGYTF. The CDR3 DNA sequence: TGTGCCAGTAGTATCCTGGGACAGGGGGCTAGGGGCTACACCTTC. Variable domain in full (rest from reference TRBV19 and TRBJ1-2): DGGITQSPKYLFRKEGQNVTLSCEQNLNHDAMYWYRQDPGQGLRLIYYSQIVNDFQKGDIAEGYSVSREKKESFPLTVTSAQKNPTAFYLCASSILGQGARGYTFGSGTRLTVV.

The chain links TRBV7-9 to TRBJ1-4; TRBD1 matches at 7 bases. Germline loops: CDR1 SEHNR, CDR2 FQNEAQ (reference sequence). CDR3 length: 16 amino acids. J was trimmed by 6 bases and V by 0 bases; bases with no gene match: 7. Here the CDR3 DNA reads TGTGCCAGCAGCTTAGCATCTGGGACAGAGCATGAAAAACTGTTTTTT. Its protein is CASSLASGTEHEKLFF. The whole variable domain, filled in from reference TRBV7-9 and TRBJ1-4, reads DTGVSQNPRHKITKRGQNVTFRCDPISEHNRLYWYRQTLGQGPEFLTYFQNEAQLEKSRLLSDRFSAERPKGSFSTLEIQRTEQGDSAMYLCASSLASGTEHEKLFFGSGTQLSVL.

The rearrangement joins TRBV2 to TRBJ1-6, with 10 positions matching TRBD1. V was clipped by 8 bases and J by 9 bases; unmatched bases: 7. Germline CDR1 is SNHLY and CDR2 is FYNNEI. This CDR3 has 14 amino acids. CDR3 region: CASLYGQGGSPLHF. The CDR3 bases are TGTGCCAGCTTATATGGACAGGGGGGTTCACCCCTCCACTTT.

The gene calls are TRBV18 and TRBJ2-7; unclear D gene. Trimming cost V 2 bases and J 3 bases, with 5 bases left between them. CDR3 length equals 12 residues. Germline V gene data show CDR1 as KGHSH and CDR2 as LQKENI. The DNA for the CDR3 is TGTGCCAGCTCACCAAGAGTCTACGAGCAGTACTTC. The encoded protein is CASSPRVYEQYF.

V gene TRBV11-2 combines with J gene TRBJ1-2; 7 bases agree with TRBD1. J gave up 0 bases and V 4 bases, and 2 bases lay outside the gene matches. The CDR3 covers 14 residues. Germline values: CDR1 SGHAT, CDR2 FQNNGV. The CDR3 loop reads CASSWDRTNYGYTF. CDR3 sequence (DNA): TGTGCCAGCAGCTGGGACAGAACTAACTATGGCTACACCTTC.

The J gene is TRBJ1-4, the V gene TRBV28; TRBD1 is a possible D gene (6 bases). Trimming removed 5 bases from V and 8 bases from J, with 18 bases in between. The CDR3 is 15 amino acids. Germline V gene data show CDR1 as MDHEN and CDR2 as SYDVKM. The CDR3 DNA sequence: TGTGCCAGCAGTATTAGACAGGCCCTGGGGGAAAAACTGTTTTTT. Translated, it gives CASSIRQALGEKLFF.

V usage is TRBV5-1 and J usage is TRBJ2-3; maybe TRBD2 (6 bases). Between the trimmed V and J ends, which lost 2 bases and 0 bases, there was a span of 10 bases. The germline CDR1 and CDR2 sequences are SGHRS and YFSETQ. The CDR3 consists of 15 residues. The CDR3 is CASSFLAPSTDTQYF. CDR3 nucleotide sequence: TGCGCCAGCAGCTTTCTAGCGCCAAGCACAGATACGCAGTATTTT.

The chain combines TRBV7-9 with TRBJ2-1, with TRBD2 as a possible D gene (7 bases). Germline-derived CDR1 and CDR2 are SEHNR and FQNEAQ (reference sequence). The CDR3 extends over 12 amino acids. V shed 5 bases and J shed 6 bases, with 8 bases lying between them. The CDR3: CASSRGANEQFF. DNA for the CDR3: TGTGCCAGCAGCCGGGGGGCCAATGAGCAGTTCTTC.

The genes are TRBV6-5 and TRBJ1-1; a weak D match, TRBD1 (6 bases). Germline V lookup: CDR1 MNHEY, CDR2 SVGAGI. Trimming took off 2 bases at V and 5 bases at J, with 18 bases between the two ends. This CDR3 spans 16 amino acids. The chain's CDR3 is CASSYGPGAYRTEAFF. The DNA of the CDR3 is TGTGCCAGCAGTTACGGGCCAGGGGCCTATAGGACTGAAGCTTTCTTT.

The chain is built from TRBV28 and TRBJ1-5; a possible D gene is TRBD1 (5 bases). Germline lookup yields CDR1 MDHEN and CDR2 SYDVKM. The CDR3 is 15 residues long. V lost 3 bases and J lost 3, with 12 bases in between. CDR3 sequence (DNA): TGTGCCAGCAGTTTTGGGCAGGGTCCCAATCAGCCCCAGCATTTT. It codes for CASSFGQGPNQPQHF.

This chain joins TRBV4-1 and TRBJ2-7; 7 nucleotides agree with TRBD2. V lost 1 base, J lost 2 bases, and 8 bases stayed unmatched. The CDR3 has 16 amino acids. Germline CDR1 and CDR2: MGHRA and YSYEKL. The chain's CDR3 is CASSQGLLAVAYEQYF. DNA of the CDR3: TGCGCCAGCAGCCAAGGTCTTCTAGCGGTCGCCTACGAGCAGTACTTC.

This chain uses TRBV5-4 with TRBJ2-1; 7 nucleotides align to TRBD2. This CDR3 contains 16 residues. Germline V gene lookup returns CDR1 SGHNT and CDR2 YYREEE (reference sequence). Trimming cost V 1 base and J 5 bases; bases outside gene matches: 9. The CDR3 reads CASSLIVGGAHNEQFF. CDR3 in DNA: TGTGCCAGCAGCTTGATAGTGGGAGGGGCCCACAATGAGCAGTTCTTC.

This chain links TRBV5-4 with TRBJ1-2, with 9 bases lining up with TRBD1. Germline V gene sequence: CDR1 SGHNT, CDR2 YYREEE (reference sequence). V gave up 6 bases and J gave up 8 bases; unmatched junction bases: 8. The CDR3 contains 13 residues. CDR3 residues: CASNNGTGYGYTF. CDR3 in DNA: TGTGCCAGCAATAATGGGACAGGGTACGGCTACACCTTC.

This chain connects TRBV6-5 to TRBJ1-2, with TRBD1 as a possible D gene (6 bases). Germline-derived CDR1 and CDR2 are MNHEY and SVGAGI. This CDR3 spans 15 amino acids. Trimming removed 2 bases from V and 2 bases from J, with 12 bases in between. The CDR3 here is CASSYQGGGNYGYTF. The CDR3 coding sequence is TGTGCCAGCAGTTACCAAGGGGGGGGAAACTATGGCTACACCTTC.

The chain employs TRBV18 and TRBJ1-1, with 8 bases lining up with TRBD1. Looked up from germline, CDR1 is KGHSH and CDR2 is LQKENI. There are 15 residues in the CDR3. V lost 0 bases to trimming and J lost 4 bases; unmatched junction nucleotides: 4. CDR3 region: CASSPPQGAGTEAFF. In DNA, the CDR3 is TGTGCCAGCTCACCACCGCAGGGGGCAGGCACTGAAGCTTTCTTT. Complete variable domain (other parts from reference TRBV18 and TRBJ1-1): NAGVMQNPRHLVRRRGQEARLRCSPMKGHSHVYWYRQLPEEGLKFMVYLQKENIIDESGMPKERFSAEFPKEGPSILRIQQVVRGDSAAYFCASSPPQGAGTEAFFGQGTRLTVV.

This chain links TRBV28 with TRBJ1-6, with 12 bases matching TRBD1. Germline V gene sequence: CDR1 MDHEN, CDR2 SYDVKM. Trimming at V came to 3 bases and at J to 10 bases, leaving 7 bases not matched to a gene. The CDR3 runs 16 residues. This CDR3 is CASSFSRDRGQSPLHF. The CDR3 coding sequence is TGTGCCAGCAGTTTTTCCCGGGACAGGGGGCAATCACCCCTCCACTTT.

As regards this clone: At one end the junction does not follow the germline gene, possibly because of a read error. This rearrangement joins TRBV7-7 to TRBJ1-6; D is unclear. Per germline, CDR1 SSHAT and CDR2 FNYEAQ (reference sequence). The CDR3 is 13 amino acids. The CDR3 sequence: CASSVGRESPLHF. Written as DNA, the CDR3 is TGTGCTAGCAGCGTGGGGAGAGAATCACCCCTCCACTTT.

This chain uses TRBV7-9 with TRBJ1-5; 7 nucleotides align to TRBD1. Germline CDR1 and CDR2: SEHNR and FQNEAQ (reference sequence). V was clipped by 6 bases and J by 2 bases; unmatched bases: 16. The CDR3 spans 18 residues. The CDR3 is CASSDTGDWIHGNQPQHF. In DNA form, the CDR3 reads TGTGCCAGCAGTGACACAGGGGATTGGATCCATGGCAATCAGCCCCAGCATTTT.

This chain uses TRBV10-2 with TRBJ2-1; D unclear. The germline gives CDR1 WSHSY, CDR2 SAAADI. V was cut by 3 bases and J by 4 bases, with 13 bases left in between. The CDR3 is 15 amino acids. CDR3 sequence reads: CASSDNTVSYNEQFF. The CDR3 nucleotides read TGCGCCAGCAGTGATAACACAGTTTCGTACAATGAGCAGTTCTTC.

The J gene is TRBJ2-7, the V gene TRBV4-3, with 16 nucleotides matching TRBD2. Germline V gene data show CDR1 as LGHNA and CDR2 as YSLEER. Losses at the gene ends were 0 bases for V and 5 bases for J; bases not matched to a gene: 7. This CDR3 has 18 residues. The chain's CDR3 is CASSQDSGTSGRGDEQYF. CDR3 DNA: TGCGCCAGCAGCCAAGACTCCGGGACTAGCGGGAGGGGAGACGAGCAGTACTTC.

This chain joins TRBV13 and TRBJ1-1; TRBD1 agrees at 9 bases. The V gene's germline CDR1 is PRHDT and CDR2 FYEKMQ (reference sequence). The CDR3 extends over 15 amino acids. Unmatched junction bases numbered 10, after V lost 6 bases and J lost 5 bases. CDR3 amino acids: CASSKYRGRETEAFF. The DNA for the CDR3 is TGTGCCAGCAGTAAGTACAGGGGGCGGGAGACTGAAGCTTTCTTT.

The CDR3 DNA sequence: TGCGCCAGCAGCTTGCCGGGACAGGGGGGTTCACCCCTCCACTTT. This gives the protein CASSLPGQGGSPLHF. This chain uses TRBV5-1 with TRBJ1-6; 11 positions agree with TRBD1. The CDR3 is 15 residues long. The germline CDR1 and CDR2 sequences are SGHRS and YFSETQ. Trimming at V came to 1 base and at J to 9 bases, leaving 3 bases not matched to a gene.

The chain's CDR3 is CASSQDSGGEKLFF. Written as DNA, the CDR3 is TGTGCCAGCAGCCAAGATTCGGGAGGAGAAAAACTGTTTTTT. The V gene is TRBV3-1 (or the pseudogene TRBV3-2), the J gene TRBJ1-4, with D uncertain. The ends were cut back, 0 bases at V and 8 bases at J, with 10 bases in the middle. The CDR3 runs to 14 residues. The germline V gene encodes CDR1 LGHDT and CDR2 YNNKEL (reference sequence).

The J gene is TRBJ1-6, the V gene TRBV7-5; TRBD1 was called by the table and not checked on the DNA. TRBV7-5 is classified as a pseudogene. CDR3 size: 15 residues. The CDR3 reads CARSLLGQYNSPLHF. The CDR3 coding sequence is TGTGCCAGAAGCTTATTGGGCCAGTATAATTCACCCCTCCACTTT.

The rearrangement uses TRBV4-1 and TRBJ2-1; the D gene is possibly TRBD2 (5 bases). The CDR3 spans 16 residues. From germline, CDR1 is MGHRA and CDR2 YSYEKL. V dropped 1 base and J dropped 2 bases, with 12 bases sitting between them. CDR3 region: CASSQGRLPPYNEQFF. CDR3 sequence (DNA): TGCGCCAGCAGCCAAGGGAGGCTCCCCCCCTACAATGAGCAGTTCTTC.

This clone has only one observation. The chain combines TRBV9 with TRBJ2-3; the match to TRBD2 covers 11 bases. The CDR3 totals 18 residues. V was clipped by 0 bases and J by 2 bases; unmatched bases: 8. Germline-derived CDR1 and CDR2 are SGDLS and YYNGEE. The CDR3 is CASSVGKGTSGVTDTQYF. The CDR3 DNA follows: TGTGCCAGCAGCGTAGGGAAGGGGACTAGCGGCGTCACAGATACGCAGTATTTT.

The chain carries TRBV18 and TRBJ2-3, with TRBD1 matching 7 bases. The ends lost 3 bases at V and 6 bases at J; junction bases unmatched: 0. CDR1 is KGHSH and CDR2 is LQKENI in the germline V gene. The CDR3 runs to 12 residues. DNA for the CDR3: TGTGCCAGCTCACCGACAGGGGATACGCAGTATTTT. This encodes CASSPTGDTQYF. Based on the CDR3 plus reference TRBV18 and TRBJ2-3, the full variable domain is NAGVMQNPRHLVRRRGQEARLRCSPMKGHSHVYWYRQLPEEGLKFMVYLQKENIIDESGMPKERFSAEFPKEGPSILRIQQVVRGDSAAYFCASSPTGDTQYFGPGTRLTVL.

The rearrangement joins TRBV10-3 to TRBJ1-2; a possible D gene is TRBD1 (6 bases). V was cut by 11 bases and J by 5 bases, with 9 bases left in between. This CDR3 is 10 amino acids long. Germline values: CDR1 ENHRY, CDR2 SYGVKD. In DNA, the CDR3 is TGTGCCGCACAGGGTTATGGCTACACCTTC. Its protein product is CAAQGYGYTF.

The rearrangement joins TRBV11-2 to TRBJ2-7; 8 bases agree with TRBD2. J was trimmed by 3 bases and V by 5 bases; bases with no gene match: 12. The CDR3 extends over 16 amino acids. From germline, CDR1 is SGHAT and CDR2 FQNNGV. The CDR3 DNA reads TGTGCCAGCAGCGCCCGCGGGGCGGGAGGTTTCTACGAGCAGTACTTC. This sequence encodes CASSARGAGGFYEQYF.